This TCR beta chain emerged from a study of T-cell reconstitution after alpha-beta-depleted transplantation in children. Unique molecular identifiers featured in how the TCRbeta library was prepared. TCRdb called the PCR reads again in MiXCR, with one record for every CDR3 protein. The sample includes some 830,000 distinct CDR3 sequences, about 15% of them seen just once. Overall study results and limits: At one year after transplant, newly produced T cells mostly accounted for T-cell counts and diversity. Surviving recipient T cells and intrathymic progenitors accounted for some patients' high TCRbeta diversity at day 60. Several hundred expanded graft clones reportedly were the source of alpha-beta T cells about two months after transplant.

About this clonotype itself: Its target is not known.

The sequencing used PBMCs, mostly from graft donor cells, collected 360 days after TCRalphabeta/CD19-depleted stem cell transplant. This sequence originates from a male patient between 10 and 17 years old who had a stem cell transplant for acute lymphoblastic leukemia, so the T cells may come from the graft donor.

The CDR3 reads CSSGGGVDYGYTF. The CDR3 DNA reads TGCAGCTCGGGAGGGGGTGTAGACTATGGCTACACCTTC. The chain employs TRBV29-1 and TRBJ1-2; a possible D gene is TRBD1 (6 bases). V was cut by 8 bases and J by 3 bases, with 16 bases left in between. This CDR3 is 13 amino acids long. Germline values: CDR1 SQVTM, CDR2 ANQGSEA.